This TCR beta chain stems from a study of shared clonotypes between healthy human individuals. Study-level points and caveats: Around 5% was the fraction of naive CD4 clonotypes found shared across four donors. The study generally estimated greater richness for naive than memory subsets. A limitation of the genetic and exposure-history diversity represented arose from few donors.

Produced via immunoSEQ multiplex PCR; TCRdb's table is partial and in-frame only. The sample yields about 2.2 million clones, approximately 94% seen once. Germline V gives CDR1 MNHEY, CDR2 SMNVEV (reference sequence). This CDR3 has 14 amino acids. Trimming stripped 5 bases from V and 4 bases from J, with 14 bases between. Naive CD8 cells lacked CD45RO, underwent positive selection for CCR7 and left out terminally differentiated effector memory CD45RA+ cells. Every donor, a Caucasian adult, lived in Nashville, Tennessee. Comment on this clone: Its antigen is undetermined.

This sequence originates from a man aged 18 to 29 in good health. Some clones in this sample may be carry-over from other donors' samples. Sequences were obtained from naive CD8+ T cells from PBMCs. The rearrangement uses TRBV27 and TRBJ1-2; no definite D call. The CDR3 here is CASSPPGLAYGYTF. In DNA, the CDR3 is TGTGCCAGCAGTCCCCCCGGGTTGGCCTATGGCTACACCTTC.